This TCR beta chain was sequenced for a study of neurological immune-mediated disorders. Study-wide results and limits: One related-CDR3 cluster, identified by phylogenetic grouping, held the repertoires of 18 of 34 multiple sclerosis patients and was a possible signature.

V lost 6 bases and J lost 0; bases outside the gene matches: 4. From germline, CDR1 is DFQATT and CDR2 SNEGSKA (reference sequence). The CDR3 is made up of 14 amino acids. Template-switch 5'RACE cDNA synthesis added a 10-nucleotide unique molecular identifier. TCRdb redid the calling of the 5' RACE reads with MiXCR, one entry per CDR3 protein. This table holds 65,000 to 90,000 distinct CDR3 sequences, roughly 3.1% found once. This clonotype was seen a few times. Its antigen is unknown. The rearrangement uses TRBV20-1 and TRBJ1-3; 8 bases align to TRBD1. The receptor was derived from a woman between 50 and 59 years old with multiple sclerosis. Specimen: PBMCs. CDR3 region: CSANDRGSGNTIYF. CDR3 DNA: TGCAGTGCGAACGACAGGGGCTCTGGAAACACCATATATTTT.